The sequence of this T cell receptor beta chain was determined in a study of molecular identifiers for immune sequencing clone quantification. Study conclusions and caveats: Over 97% of CMV-specific effector molecules, but under 1% of naive ones, were in clones above 20 copies.

Per germline, CDR1 MDHEN and CDR2 SYDVKM. Trimming took 3 bases from V and 2 from J; bases not matched to a gene: 1. The length of the CDR3 is 16 residues. In its sample, this clonotype was seen many times. Its antigen is unidentified. TCRdb reprocessed the PCR reads with MiXCR, giving one entry per CDR3 protein. This sample has 350,000 or so distinct CDR3 sequences, with about 20% found just once. V and J are TRBV28 and TRBJ2-1, with 13 bases that match TRBD2. This clonotype was obtained from a human donor in good health. Some libraries in this study had Jurkat cell RNA spiked in. The sequenced material came from naive CD8+ T cells from blood, with Jurkat cell RNA spiked in. Subset denoted: FACS-sorted CD8+CD4-CCR7+CD45RA+ naive T cells. The CDR3: CASSLGLAGPYNEQFF. The DNA of the CDR3 is TGTGCCAGCAGTTTGGGACTAGCGGGACCCTACAATGAGCAGTTCTTC.